The 2 T cell receptor beta chains below were found in one sample sequenced in a study of blood T cell repertoires in COVID-19. This table comes from immunoSEQ multiplex PCR, and its TCRdb copy is limited to in-frame clones, with some not included. In the table there are about 15,000 clones, roughly 85% of which are singletons. The specimen was peripheral blood. The receptors originated from an older man in a cohort sampled during active COVID-19.

The chain couples TRBV7-9 to TRBJ2-7; 7 positions match TRBD2. The V gene's germline CDR1 is SEHNR and CDR2 FQNEAQ (reference sequence). This CDR3 has 13 amino acids. The ends lost 4 bases at V and 7 bases at J; junction bases unmatched: 7. This CDR3 is CASSWKGGIEQYF. DNA of the CDR3: TGTGCCAGCAGCTGGAAGGGAGGGATAGAGCAGTACTTC.

The V call is TRBV7-9, the J call TRBJ1-1; D is possibly TRBD1 (6 bases). The V gene lost 5 bases and the J gene lost 5 bases, with 15 bases spanning the gap. The CDR3 consists of 14 residues. Germline CDR1 reads SEHNR; CDR2 reads FQNEAQ (reference sequence). CDR3 in amino acids: CASSTGIQGTEAFF. The CDR3 DNA reads TGTGCCAGCAGCACAGGGATACAGGGAACTGAAGCTTTCTTT. Full variable domain (missing parts from reference TRBV7-9 and TRBJ1-1): DTGVSQNPRHKITKRGQNVTFRCDPISEHNRLYWYRQTLGQGPEFLTYFQNEAQLEKSRLLSDRFSAERPKGSFSTLEIQRTEQGDSAMYLCASSTGIQGTEAFFGQGTRLTVV.